This TCR beta chain derives from a study of CD8+ T cells in alopecia areata. About the study: A 6-month period off drug followed tofacitinib, which lasted 6 to 18 months.

The germline V gene encodes CDR1 SGDLS and CDR2 YYNGEE. V lost 2 bases and J 1 base, leaving 6 bases between the germline ends. This CDR3 contains 13 residues. Collected material from alopecia areata patients comprised lesional scalp punch biopsies and peripheral blood. For this clone: The antigen remains undetermined. Within the sample, other DNA sequences also encode this same CDR3.

Extracted RNA was reverse transcribed into cDNA, the sequencing template. Only in-frame clones appear in the TCRdb table, and some are missing; sequencing was by immunoSEQ multiplex PCR. The sample gives roughly 250,000 clones, 65% to 70% of which show up once; approximately 1.2% is in the top ten. Points from the study as a whole: Scalp sequencing captures resident alphabeta T cells of normal skin too.

The source of this sequence is a human donor with alopecia areata. The input for sequencing was CD4+ T cells sorted from blood, taken at week 0. The chain has TRBV9 and TRBJ1-1; D not certain. The CDR3 DNA follows: TGTGCCAGCAGCGTCCGGGGGAACACTGAAGCTTTCTTT. Translating it yields CASSVRGNTEAFF. The whole variable domain, filled in from reference TRBV9 and TRBJ1-1, reads DSGVTQTPKHLITATGQRVTLRCSPRSGDLSVYWYQQSLDQGLQFLIQYYNGEERAKGNILERFSAQQFPDLHSELNLSSLELGDSALYFCASSVRGNTEAFFGQGTRLTVV.